The 9 T cell receptor beta chains presented below share a single source sample, sequenced in a study of response to subunit inactivated influenza vaccine. MiXCR, run by TCRdb on the RT-PCR reads, gives a single entry per CDR3 protein. Of 550,000 to 800,000 distinct CDR3 sequences in the sample, around a sixth are singletons; the top ten hold approximately 10%. This sample comprised PBMCs from blood, obtained 12 days after vaccination. The source is a man between 50 and 59 years old who received an inactivated influenza vaccine.

This clonotype came up a few times. J is TRBJ2-7 and V is TRBV11-2; D is unresolved. The ends were cut back, 1 base at V and 2 bases at J, with 9 bases in the middle. This CDR3 comprises 14 residues. The germline gives CDR1 SGHAT, CDR2 FQNNGV. Here the CDR3 DNA reads TGTGCCAGCAGCTTAGTTCCAGGACCCTACGAGCAGTACTTC. This codes for CASSLVPGPYEQYF. The variable domain in full, completed from reference TRBV11-2 and TRBJ2-7, reads EAGVAQSPRYKIIEKRQSVAFWCNPISGHATLYWYQQILGQGPKLLIQFQNNGVVDDSQLPKDRFSAERLKGVDSTLKIQPAKLEDSAVYLCASSLVPGPYEQYFGPGTRLTVT.

This clonotype was picked up a small number of times. The genes are TRBV4-1 and TRBJ2-1; D may match TRBD1 or TRBD2 (5 bases each). This CDR3 spans 17 amino acids. Per the germline V gene, CDR1 is MGHRA and CDR2 is YSYEKL. The V end was cut by 0 bases, the J end by 3 bases, with 15 bases between. The CDR3 bases are TGCGCCAGCAGCCAAGAAGGTCCGGGGCTAATCTACAATGAGCAGTTCTTC. Translating gives CASSQEGPGLIYNEQFF.

This clonotype was seen more than once but under ten times. This rearrangement joins TRBV3-1 to TRBJ2-1, with 12 nucleotides matching TRBD2. CDR3 length: 16 residues. J lost 3 bases, V lost 8 bases, and 8 bases had no gene match. Germline CDR1 and CDR2: LGHDT and YNNKEL (reference sequence). The CDR3 DNA sequence: TGTGCCAGCTCTACACTAGCGGGGGGAAGCTACAATGAGCAGTTCTTC. The encoded protein is CASSTLAGGSYNEQFF.

This clonotype has just a few counts. V gene TRBV12-3 or TRBV12-4 combines with J gene TRBJ1-1; D possibly corresponds to TRBD1 (5 bases). The CDR3 contains 12 residues. Trimming took off 2 bases at V and 6 bases at J, with 7 bases between the two ends. The CDR3 coding sequence is TGTGCCAGCAGTTTATGGGACTCTGAAGCTTTCTTT. Encoded protein: CASSLWDSEAFF.

This clonotype was observed a few times. The chain uses TRBV11-2 and TRBJ2-1; 9 positions agree with TRBD1. The germline gives CDR1 SGHAT, CDR2 FQNNGV. J lost 6 bases, V lost 7 bases, and 10 bases had no gene match. The CDR3 totals 15 residues. The CDR3 bases are TGTGCCAGCACCCCCTACGGGACAGGGAGCAATGAGCAGTTCTTC. Translating gives CASTPYGTGSNEQFF.

Many counts were recorded for this clonotype. Here the CDR3 reads CSAITGGLEPFYEQYF. The CDR3 DNA reads as TGCAGTGCTATCACCGGGGGTCTGGAGCCCTTCTACGAGCAGTACTTC. The V gene is TRBV20-1, the J gene TRBJ2-7; D is perhaps TRBD2 (6 bases). CDR1 is DFQATT, CDR2 SNEGSKA, per germline (reference sequence). This CDR3 has 16 amino acids. Trimming took off 4 bases at V and 3 bases at J, with 22 bases between the two ends.

The rearrangement uses TRBV2 and TRBJ2-7, with 10 bases aligning to TRBD2. V was pared by 0 bases and J by 4 bases, with 9 bases of the junction left unmatched. The CDR3 totals 17 residues. CDR1 is SNHLY, CDR2 FYNNEI, per germline. DNA of the CDR3: TGTGCCAGCAGTGAAGCCAAGTCTAGCGGGAGACAGTACGAGCAGTACTTC. Translating gives CASSEAKSSGRQYEQYF.

This clonotype occurred a few times. The chain joins TRBV5-1 to TRBJ2-1, with D possibly called TRBD1 or TRBD2 (5 bases each). The length of the CDR3 is 14 residues. Germline assignment: CDR1 SGHRS and CDR2 YFSETQ. Trimming shortened V by 3 bases and J by 4 bases, and 11 bases separated the two germline ends. CDR3 region: CASSSRDGYNEQFF. DNA for the CDR3: TGCGCCAGCAGCTCCCGGGACGGATACAATGAGCAGTTCTTC.

The V call is TRBV20-1, the J call TRBJ1-3; D is undetermined. Germline CDR1 and CDR2: DFQATT and SNEGSKA (reference sequence). The CDR3 totals 16 residues. V was trimmed by 6 bases and J by 0 bases, leaving 18 bases between them. In DNA form, the CDR3 reads TGCAGTGCAAGCACCGGATGGGATCTCTCTGGAAACACCATATATTTT. Translated, it gives CSASTGWDLSGNTIYF.